The T cell receptor (beta chain) under discussion was sequenced for a study of blood T cell repertoires in COVID-19. Study-level information: Researchers got acute and convalescent COVID-19 samples from the United States, Italy and Spain. PBMCs, B-cell-depleted T cells, or T cells were the source of the cDNA or gDNA that made up the material.

V lost 1 base and J 5 bases, leaving 15 bases between the germline ends. The CDR3 is 17 amino acids. Germline V gene lookup returns CDR1 SGHVS and CDR2 FQNEAQ. In the authors' workflow: Using reference gene primer amplification, nucleated cell counts were estimated. The protocol was immunoSEQ multiplex PCR, while the TCRdb copy is restricted to in-frame clones and leaves out a portion. That table furnishes V, J and clone size, whereas the DNA furnished D and trimming. The repertoire holds approximately 220,000 clones, with around 90% as singletons. The rearrangement uses TRBV7-8 and TRBJ1-6; D might be TRBD1 (6 bases). This TCR was recovered from a man between 60 and 75 years old with acute or convalescent COVID-19. Sequencing was performed on peripheral blood. The CDR3, as DNA: TGTGCCAGCAGCTTAGTTCCGGCAGGGGCGAATAATTCACCCCTCCACTTT. Amino acids: CASSLVPAGANNSPLHF.